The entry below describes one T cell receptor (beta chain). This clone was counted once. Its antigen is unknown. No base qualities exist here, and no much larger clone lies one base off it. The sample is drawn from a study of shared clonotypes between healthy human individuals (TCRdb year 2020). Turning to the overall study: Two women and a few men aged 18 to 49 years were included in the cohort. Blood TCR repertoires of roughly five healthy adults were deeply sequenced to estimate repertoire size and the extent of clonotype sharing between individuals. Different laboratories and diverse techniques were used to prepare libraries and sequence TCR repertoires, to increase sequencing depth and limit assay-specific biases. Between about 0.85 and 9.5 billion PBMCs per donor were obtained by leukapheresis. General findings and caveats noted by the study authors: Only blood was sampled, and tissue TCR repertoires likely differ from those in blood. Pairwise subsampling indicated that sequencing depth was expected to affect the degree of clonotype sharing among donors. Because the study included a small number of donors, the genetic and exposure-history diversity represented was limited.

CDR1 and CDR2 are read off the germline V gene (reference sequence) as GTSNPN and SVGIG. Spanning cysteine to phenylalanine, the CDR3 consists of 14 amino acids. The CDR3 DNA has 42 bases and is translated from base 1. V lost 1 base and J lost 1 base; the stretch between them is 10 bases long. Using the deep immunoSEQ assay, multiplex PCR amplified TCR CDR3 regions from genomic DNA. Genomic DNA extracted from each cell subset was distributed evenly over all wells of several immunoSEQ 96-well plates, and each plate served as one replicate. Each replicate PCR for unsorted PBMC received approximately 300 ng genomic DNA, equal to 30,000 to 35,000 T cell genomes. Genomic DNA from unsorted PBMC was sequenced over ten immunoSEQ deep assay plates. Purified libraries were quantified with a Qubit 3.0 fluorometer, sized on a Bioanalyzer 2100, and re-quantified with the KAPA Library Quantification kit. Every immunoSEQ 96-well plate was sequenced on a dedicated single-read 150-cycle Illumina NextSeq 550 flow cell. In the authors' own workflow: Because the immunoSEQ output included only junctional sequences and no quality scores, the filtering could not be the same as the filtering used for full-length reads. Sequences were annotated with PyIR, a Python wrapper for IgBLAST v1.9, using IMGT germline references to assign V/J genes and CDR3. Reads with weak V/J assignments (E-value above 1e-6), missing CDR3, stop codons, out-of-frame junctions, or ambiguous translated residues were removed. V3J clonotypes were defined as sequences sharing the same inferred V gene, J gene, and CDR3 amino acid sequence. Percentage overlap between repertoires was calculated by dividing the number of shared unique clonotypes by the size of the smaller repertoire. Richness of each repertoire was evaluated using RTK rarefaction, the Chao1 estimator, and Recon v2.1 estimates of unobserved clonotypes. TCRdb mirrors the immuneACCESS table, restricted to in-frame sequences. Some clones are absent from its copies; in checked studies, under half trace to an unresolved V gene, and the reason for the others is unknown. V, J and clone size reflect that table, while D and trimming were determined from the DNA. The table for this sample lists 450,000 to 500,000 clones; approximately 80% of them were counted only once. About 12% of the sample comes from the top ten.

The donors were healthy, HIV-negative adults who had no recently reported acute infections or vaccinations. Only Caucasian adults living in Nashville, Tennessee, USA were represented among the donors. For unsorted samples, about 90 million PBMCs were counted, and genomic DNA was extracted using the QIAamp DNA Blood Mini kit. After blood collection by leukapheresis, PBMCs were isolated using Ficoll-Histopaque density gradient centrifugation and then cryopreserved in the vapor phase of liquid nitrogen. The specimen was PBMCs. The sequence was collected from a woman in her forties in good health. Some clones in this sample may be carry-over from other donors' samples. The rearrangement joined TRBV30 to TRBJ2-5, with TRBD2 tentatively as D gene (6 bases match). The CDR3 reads CAWSGGTVQETQYF. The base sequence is TGTGCCTGGAGTGGGGGGACTGTCCAAGAGACCCAGTACTTC.